This T cell receptor beta chain was captured by sequencing in a study of tissue T cells after allogeneic stem cell transplantation. Profiling relied on immunoSEQ multiplex PCR, and the TCRdb table lists in-frame clones only, not all of them. The profile shows roughly 50,000 clones, around 67% of them singletons. J lost 3 bases, V lost 0 bases, and 6 bases had no gene match. The CDR3 has 17 amino acids. In germline, CDR1 is NNHDY, CDR2 SYVADS. About this clone itself: Genes here carry mouse names. From the germline J gene comes the end of the CDR3, since the read stops 1 residue before it.

Material: sorted cells pooled from one or two spleens. The V gene is TRBV13-3, the J gene TRBJ2-1; 10 nucleotides match TRBD2. This TCR was sampled from a pool of C57BL/6 mice in good health. The CDR3: CASSDVWGGLGYAEQFF. Partial CDR3 DNA: TGTGCCAGCAGTGATGTCTGGGGGGGCTTAGGCTATGCTGAGCAGTTC.